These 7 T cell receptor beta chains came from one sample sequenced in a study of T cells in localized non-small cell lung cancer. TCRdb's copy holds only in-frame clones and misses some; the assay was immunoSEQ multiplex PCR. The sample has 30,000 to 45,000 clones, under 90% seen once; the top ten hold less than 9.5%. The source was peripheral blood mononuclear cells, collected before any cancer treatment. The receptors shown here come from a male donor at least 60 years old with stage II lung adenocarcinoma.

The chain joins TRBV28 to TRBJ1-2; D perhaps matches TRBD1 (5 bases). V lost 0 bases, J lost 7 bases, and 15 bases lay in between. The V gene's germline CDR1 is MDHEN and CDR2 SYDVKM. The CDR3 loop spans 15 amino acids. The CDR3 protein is CASSLWGGRASGYTF. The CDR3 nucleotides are TGTGCCAGCAGTTTATGGGGCGGCAGGGCCAGTGGCTACACCTTC.

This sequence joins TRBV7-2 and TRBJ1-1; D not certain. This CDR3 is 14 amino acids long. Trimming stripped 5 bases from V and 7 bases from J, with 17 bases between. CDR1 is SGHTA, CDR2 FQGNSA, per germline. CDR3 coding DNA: TGTGCCAGCAGCCCATATACCCCCGGGTATGAAGCTTTCTTT. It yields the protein CASSPYTPGYEAFF. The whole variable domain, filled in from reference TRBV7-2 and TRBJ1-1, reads GAGVSQSPSNKVTEKGKDVELRCDPISGHTALYWYRQSLGQGLEFLIYFQGNSAPDKSGLPSDRFSAERTGGSVSTLTIQRTQQEDSAVYLCASSPYTPGYEAFFGQGTRLTVV.

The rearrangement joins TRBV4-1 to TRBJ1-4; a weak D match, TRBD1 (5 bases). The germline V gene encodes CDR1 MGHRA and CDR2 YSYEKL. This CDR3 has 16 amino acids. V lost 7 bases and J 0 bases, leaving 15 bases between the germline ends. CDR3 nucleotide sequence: TGCGCCAGCACCTCGGGGAGGGGTGCAACTAATGAAAAACTGTTTTTT. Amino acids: CASTSGRGATNEKLFF.

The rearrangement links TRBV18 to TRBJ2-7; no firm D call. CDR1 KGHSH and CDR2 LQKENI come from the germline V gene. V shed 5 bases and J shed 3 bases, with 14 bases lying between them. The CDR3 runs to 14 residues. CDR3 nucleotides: TGTGCCAGCTCATGGGAAGTGCAGAACTACGAGCAGTACTTC. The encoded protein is CASSWEVQNYEQYF.

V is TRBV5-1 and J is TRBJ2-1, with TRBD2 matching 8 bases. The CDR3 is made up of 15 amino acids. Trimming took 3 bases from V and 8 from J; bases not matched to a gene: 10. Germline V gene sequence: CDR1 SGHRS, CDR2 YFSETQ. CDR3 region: CASSYVAGGGDEQFF. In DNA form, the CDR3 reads TGCGCCAGCAGCTACGTGGCGGGGGGCGGCGATGAGCAGTTCTTC.

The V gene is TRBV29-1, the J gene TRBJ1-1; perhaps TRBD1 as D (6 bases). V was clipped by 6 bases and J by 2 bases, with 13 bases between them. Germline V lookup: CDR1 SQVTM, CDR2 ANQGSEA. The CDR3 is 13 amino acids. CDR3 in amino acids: CSVAGTINTEAFF. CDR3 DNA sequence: TGCAGCGTCGCCGGGACAATCAACACTGAAGCTTTCTTT.

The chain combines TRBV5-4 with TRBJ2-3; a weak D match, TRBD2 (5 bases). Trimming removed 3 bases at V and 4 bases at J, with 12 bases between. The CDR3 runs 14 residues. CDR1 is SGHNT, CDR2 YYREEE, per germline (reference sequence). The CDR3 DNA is TGTGCCAGCAGCTCACGGACTTCCCCAGATACGCAGTATTTT. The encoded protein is CASSSRTSPDTQYF.